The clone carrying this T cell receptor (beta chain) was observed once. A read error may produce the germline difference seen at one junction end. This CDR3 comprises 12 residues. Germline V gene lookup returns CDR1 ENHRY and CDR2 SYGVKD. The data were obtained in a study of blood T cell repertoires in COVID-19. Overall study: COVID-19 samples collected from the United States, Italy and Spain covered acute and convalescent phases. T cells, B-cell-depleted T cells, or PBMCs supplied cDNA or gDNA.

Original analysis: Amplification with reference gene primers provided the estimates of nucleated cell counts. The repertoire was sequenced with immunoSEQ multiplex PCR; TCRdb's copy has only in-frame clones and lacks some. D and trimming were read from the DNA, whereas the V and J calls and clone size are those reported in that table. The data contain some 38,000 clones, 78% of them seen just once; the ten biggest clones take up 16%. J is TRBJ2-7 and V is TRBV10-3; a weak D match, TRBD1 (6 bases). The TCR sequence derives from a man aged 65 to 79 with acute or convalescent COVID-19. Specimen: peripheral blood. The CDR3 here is CAVRDNSYEQYF. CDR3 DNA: TGTGCCGTCAGGGACAACTCCTACGAGCAGTACTTC.